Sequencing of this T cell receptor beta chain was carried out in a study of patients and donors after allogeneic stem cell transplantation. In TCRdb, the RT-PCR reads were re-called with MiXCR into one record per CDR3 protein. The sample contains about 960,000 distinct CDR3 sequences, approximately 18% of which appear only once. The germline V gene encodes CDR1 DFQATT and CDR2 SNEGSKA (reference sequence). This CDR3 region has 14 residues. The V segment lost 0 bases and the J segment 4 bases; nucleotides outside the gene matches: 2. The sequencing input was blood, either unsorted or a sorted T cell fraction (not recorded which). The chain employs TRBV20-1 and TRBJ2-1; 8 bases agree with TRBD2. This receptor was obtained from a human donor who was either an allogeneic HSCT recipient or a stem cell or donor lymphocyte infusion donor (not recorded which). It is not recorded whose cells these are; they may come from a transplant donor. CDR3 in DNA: TGCAGTGCTAGAGACCGGGAGGGATACAATGAGCAGTTCTTC. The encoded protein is CSARDREGYNEQFF.